Listed here is a single T cell receptor (beta chain). Its matching antigen is unknown. Genomic DNA was employed as the template in profiling TCR beta VDJ and CDR3. TCRdb reanalysed the reads using MiXCR and keeps one entry per CDR3 protein. The repertoire includes 170,000 or so distinct CDR3 sequences, roughly 48% of them detected once, and 25% to 40% sits in the top ten. Trimming at V came to 2 bases and at J to 4 bases, leaving 0 bases not matched to a gene. The CDR3 sequence is 12 residues long. CDR1 DFQATT and CDR2 SNEGSKA come from the germline V gene (reference sequence). These data come from a study of CD8+CD57+ T cells in acquired aplastic anemia. Study-wide background: DNA per sorted CD4+ or CD8+ sample ranged about 0.18 to 30 ug, averaging about 3 ug. The study's findings and limits: Patient and control CD8+ Simpson's diversity was not significantly different.

CD8+CD57+ cell expansion had been shown by flow cytometry in patients chosen for sequencing. The receptor's source is a human donor with aplastic anemia. What was sequenced was sorted CD4+, CD8+, or CD8+CD57+ T cells (not recorded which) from PBMCs. The chain joins TRBV20-1 to TRBJ2-5, with TRBD2 matching over 8 bases. The CDR3 region has the DNA TGCAGTGCTAGAACTAGCGGAGAGACCCAGTACTTC. This encodes CSARTSGETQYF.